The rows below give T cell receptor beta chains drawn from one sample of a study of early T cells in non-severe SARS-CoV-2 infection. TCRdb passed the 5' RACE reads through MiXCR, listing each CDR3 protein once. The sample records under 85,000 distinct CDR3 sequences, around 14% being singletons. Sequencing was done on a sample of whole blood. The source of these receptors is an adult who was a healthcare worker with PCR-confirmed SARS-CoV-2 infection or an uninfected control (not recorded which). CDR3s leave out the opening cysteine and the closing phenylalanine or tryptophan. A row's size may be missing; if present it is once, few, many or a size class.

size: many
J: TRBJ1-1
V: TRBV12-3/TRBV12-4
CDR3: ASSSREVAF

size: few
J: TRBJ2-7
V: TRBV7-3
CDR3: ASSPTGGREYEQY

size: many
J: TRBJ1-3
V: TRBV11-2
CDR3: ASSRFTGAGNTIY

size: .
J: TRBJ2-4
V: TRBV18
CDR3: ASSRDPTKNIQY

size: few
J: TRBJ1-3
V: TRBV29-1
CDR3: SVMTGASGNTIY

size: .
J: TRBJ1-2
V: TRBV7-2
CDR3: ASGYLAYGYT

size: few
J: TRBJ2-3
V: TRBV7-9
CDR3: ASSGEGAGDTQY

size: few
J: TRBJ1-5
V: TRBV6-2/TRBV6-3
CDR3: ASSYPRTGGLSPQH

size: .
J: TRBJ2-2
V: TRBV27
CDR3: ASGGQKITNTGELF

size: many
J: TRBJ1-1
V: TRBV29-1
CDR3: SVAFYWPKNTEAF

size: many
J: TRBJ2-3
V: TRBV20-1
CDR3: SLFGGASTDTQY

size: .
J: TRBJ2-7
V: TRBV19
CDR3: ASSRTGTGSSYEQY

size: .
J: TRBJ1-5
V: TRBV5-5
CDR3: ASSWTGMEPQH

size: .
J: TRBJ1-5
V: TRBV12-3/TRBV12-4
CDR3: ASSSEGTQPQH

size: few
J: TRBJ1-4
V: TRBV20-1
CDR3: SASDGTSNEKLF

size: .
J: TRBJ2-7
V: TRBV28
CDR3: ASRATGTGDYEQY

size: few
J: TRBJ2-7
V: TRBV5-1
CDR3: ASSLQMTAGYEQY